This TCR beta chain was profiled in a study of blood T cell repertoires in COVID-19. Profiled with immunoSEQ multiplex PCR; TCRdb holds only in-frame clones, not every one. The table lists about 200,000 clones, around 84% of them singletons, with less than 20% in the top ten. The V gene's germline CDR1 is SGHNT and CDR2 YYREEE (reference sequence). The CDR3 runs to 14 residues. V was clipped by 6 bases and J by 7 bases, with 20 bases between them. The sample comprised peripheral blood. The TCR was taken from a human donor in a cohort sampled during active COVID-19. This rearrangement joins TRBV5-4 to TRBJ2-7; D not resolved. The CDR3 loop is CASTVLGSPREQYF. CDR3 nucleotide sequence: TGTGCCAGCACAGTTTTGGGCAGCCCACGGGAGCAGTACTTC.